The 26 T cell receptor beta chains below were found in one sample sequenced in a study of response to subunit inactivated influenza vaccine. MiXCR, applied by TCRdb to the RT-PCR reads, yields one record per CDR3 protein. The table has hundreds of thousands of distinct CDR3 sequences, roughly 18% seen once. The specimen comprised PBMCs from blood, sampled more than 4 days after vaccination. These receptors originate from a man over 45 who received an inactivated influenza vaccine.

This clonotype was found a few times. The chain joins TRBV28 to TRBJ2-1, with D maybe TRBD1 (5 bases). The length of the CDR3 is 14 residues. Trimming shortened V by 5 bases and J by 5 bases, and 13 bases separated the two germline ends. CDR1 and CDR2 from the germline V gene are MDHEN and SYDVKM. The CDR3 sequence: CASSAGYTDNEQFF. DNA of the CDR3: TGTGCCAGCAGTGCAGGGTATACAGACAATGAGCAGTTCTTC.

This clonotype was seen ten or more times. CDR3 amino acids: CASSLSLSTDTQYF. The CDR3 nucleotides are TGTGCCAGCAGCTTAAGCCTGAGCACAGATACGCAGTATTTT. The chain has TRBV7-9 and TRBJ2-3; D not certain. The CDR3 totals 14 residues. Germline assignment: CDR1 SEHNR and CDR2 FQNEAQ (reference sequence). The V and J ends lost 2 bases and 0 bases respectively, with 6 bases between them.

This clonotype has a handful of counts. V is TRBV20-1 and J is TRBJ2-7, with D possibly TRBD2 on 6 matching bases. Germline loops: CDR1 DFQATT, CDR2 SNEGSKA (reference sequence). V dropped 0 bases and J dropped 2 bases, with 14 bases sitting between them. CDR3 length equals 15 residues. The CDR3 nucleotides read TGCAGTGCTAGAGATCAGGGCGGGGCCACCTACGAGCAGTACTTC. Protein: CSARDQGGATYEQYF.

This clonotype was recorded a few times. The chain carries TRBV5-1 and TRBJ2-7; D is undetermined. CDR1 is SGHRS, CDR2 YFSETQ, per germline. V shed 0 bases and J shed 6 bases, with 22 bases lying between them. The CDR3 is made up of 17 amino acids. CDR3 region: CASSLDPVAAMEREQYF. The CDR3 DNA reads as TGCGCCAGCAGCTTGGATCCCGTGGCAGCGATGGAACGCGAGCAGTACTTC. Full variable domain (outside the CDR3, taken from reference TRBV5-1 and TRBJ2-7): KAGVTQTPRYLIKTRGQQVTLSCSPISGHRSVSWYQQTPGQGLQFLFEYFSETQRNKGNFPGRFSGRQFSNSRSEMNVSTLELGDSALYLCASSLDPVAAMEREQYFGPGTRLTVT.

This clonotype was observed a few times. V is TRBV5-1 and J is TRBJ2-2; TRBD1 agrees at 7 bases. V dropped 2 bases and J dropped 5; count of bases not matched to a gene: 6. The CDR3 consists of 15 residues. Germline CDR1 is SGHRS and CDR2 is YFSETQ. CDR3 DNA sequence: TGCGCCAGCAGCTTCCGGGACAGTGGGACCGGGGAGCTGTTTTTT. Amino acid sequence: CASSFRDSGTGELFF.

The V call is TRBV20-1, the J call TRBJ1-1, with unresolved D. The V end lost 0 bases, the J end lost 0 bases, and 14 bases lay between the germline ends. The germline V gene has CDR1 DFQATT and CDR2 SNEGSKA (reference sequence). The CDR3 covers 16 residues. The CDR3 region is CSARDRSNPMNTEAFF. The CDR3, as DNA: TGCAGTGCTAGAGACAGGTCCAACCCCATGAACACTGAAGCTTTCTTT.

J is TRBJ1-2 and V is TRBV19; no reliable D call. The V gene lost 7 bases and the J gene lost 2 bases, with 8 bases spanning the gap. Germline V gene data show CDR1 as LNHDA and CDR2 as SQIVND (reference sequence). This CDR3 spans 12 amino acids. CDR3 protein: CASNDGNYGYTF. DNA for the CDR3: TGTGCCAGTAACGACGGGAACTATGGCTACACCTTC.

The sample holds a few counts of this clonotype. The chain employs TRBV20-1 and TRBJ1-5; perhaps TRBD1 as D (5 bases). V was pared by 0 bases and J by 3 bases, with 9 bases between. The CDR3 is 14 residues long. Germline V gives CDR1 DFQATT, CDR2 SNEGSKA (reference sequence). CDR3 loop: CSARDPGTNQPQHF. DNA for the CDR3: TGCAGTGCTAGAGATCCCGGGACCAATCAGCCCCAGCATTTT.

This clonotype has at least ten counts. In DNA form, the CDR3 reads TGTGCCAGCAGCCCAGGTCTCGGAGTTAGAGATACGCAGTATTTT. Translating it yields CASSPGLGVRDTQYF. This rearrangement joins TRBV7-6 to TRBJ2-3; D is unclear. V lost 5 bases and J lost 5, with 17 bases in between. Germline V gene sequence: CDR1 SGHVS, CDR2 FNYEAQ. CDR3 length equals 15 residues.

This chain joins TRBV2 and TRBJ2-3; the D call may be TRBD1 or TRBD2 (5 bases each). This CDR3 is built from 14 residues. The germline CDR1 and CDR2 sequences are SNHLY and FYNNEI. Trimming pared 2 bases from V and 4 bases from J, leaving 10 bases between. This CDR3 reads CASSEMRGADTQYF. The CDR3 coding sequence is TGTGCCAGCAGTGAAATGAGGGGAGCAGATACGCAGTATTTT.

This clonotype occurred many times. The CDR3 reads CATSAAGRQYF. CDR3 sequence (DNA): TGTGCCACCAGTGCCGCGGGACGGCAGTACTTC. The chain couples TRBV24-1 to TRBJ2-4; perhaps TRBD2 as D (6 bases). The V end lost 5 bases, the J end lost 13 bases, and 11 bases lay between the germline ends. The CDR3 totals 11 residues. Per the germline V gene, CDR1 is KGHDR and CDR2 is SFDVKD.

This sequence joins TRBV9 and TRBJ2-7; 8 bases are a match to TRBD2. The V gene end was trimmed by 0 bases and the J gene end by 4 bases; junction bases not matched to a gene: 9. Germline CDR1 is SGDLS and CDR2 is YYNGEE. The CDR3 is 16 residues long. The CDR3 sequence: CASSVGQAGVGYEQYF. The CDR3 nucleotides are TGTGCCAGCAGCGTAGGTCAAGCGGGAGTCGGGTACGAGCAGTACTTC.

There are a few counts of this clonotype. The chain joins TRBV6-2 or TRBV6-3 to TRBJ2-2; D not resolved. The CDR3 covers 13 residues. The V gene's germline CDR1 is MNHEY and CDR2 SVGEGT. Trimming left V 0 bases short and J 4 bases short, with 3 bases between. The CDR3 region is CASSYSPTGELFF. The CDR3 nucleotides read TGTGCCAGCAGTTACTCGCCCACCGGGGAGCTGTTTTTT.

The rearrangement joins TRBV11-2 to TRBJ2-6; 9 bases are a match to TRBD2. This CDR3 has 18 amino acids. V dropped 5 bases and J dropped 0; count of bases not matched to a gene: 8. Germline V gene lookup returns CDR1 SGHAT and CDR2 FQNNGV. The CDR3 reads CASSPSRTSASGANVLTF. CDR3 bases: TGTGCCAGCAGCCCGTCCCGGACTAGCGCCTCTGGGGCCAACGTCCTGACTTTC.

The chain is built from TRBV12-3 or TRBV12-4 and TRBJ2-7; the D call may be TRBD1 or TRBD2 (5 bases each). The CDR3 is 14 amino acids. V lost 3 bases to trimming and J lost 3 bases, with 12 bases between them. The CDR3 reads CASSFRDGRYEQYF. The CDR3 region has the DNA TGTGCCAGCAGTTTCCGGGACGGGCGCTACGAGCAGTACTTC.

This clonotype was observed a handful of times. This chain joins TRBV15 and TRBJ2-7, with 10 bases matching TRBD1. Losses at the gene ends were 3 bases for V and 3 bases for J; bases not matched to a gene: 5. Germline CDR1 reads LNHNV; CDR2 reads YYDKDF (reference sequence). The CDR3 runs to 15 residues. The CDR3 region is CATSSDRGRFYEQYF. In nucleotides, the CDR3 is TGTGCCACCAGCAGCGACAGGGGGCGATTCTACGAGCAGTACTTC.

The chain uses TRBV4-3 and TRBJ2-5; the D gene is possibly TRBD2 (6 bases). The V end was cut by 0 bases, the J end by 4 bases, with 18 bases between. The CDR3 has 17 amino acids. Germline CDR1 and CDR2: LGHNA and YSLEER. The CDR3 DNA sequence: TGCGCCAGCAGCCAAGATTTTAGGCAGGGCGGGGTAGAGACCCAGTACTTC. It encodes CASSQDFRQGGVETQYF.

The rearrangement joins TRBV7-9 to TRBJ2-2; D possibly corresponds to TRBD2 (5 bases). CDR3 size: 17 residues. Looked up from germline, CDR1 is SEHNR and CDR2 is FQNEAQ (reference sequence). With 1 base removed from V and 1 base from J, the gap between germline ends came to 13 bases. The CDR3 nucleotides read TGTGCCAGCAGCTTAGGAGGAGGACTCCGGAACACCGGGGAGCTGTTTTTT. Translating it yields CASSLGGGLRNTGELFF.

The sample holds a few counts of this clonotype. The rearrangement links TRBV20-1 to TRBJ1-5; TRBD1 matches at 8 bases. V was clipped by 2 bases and J by 4 bases; unmatched bases: 7. The CDR3 consists of 15 residues. Germline-derived CDR1 and CDR2 are DFQATT and SNEGSKA (reference sequence). CDR3 bases: TGCAGTGCTAGAATCCAGACAGGGGCTAATCAGCCCCAGCATTTT. It codes for CSARIQTGANQPQHF.

There are a few counts of this clonotype. The rearrangement links TRBV11-2 to TRBJ2-7; 7 positions agree with TRBD1. The germline V gene has CDR1 SGHAT and CDR2 FQNNGV. J lost 3 bases, V lost 5 bases, and 4 bases had no gene match. The CDR3 consists of 13 residues. This CDR3 reads CASSHGQVYEQYF. The CDR3 bases are TGTGCCAGCAGCCACGGACAGGTCTACGAGCAGTACTTC.

The rearrangement uses TRBV29-1 and TRBJ2-3, with 11 bases lining up with TRBD2. Germline V CDR1 and CDR2: SQVTM, ANQGSEA. V trimming: 7 bases; J trimming: 2 bases; junction bases outside the gene matches: 8. The CDR3 totals 15 residues. The CDR3 DNA reads TGCAGCGACTTGGGACTAGCGGTATCCACAGATACGCAGTATTTT. Translated: CSDLGLAVSTDTQYF.

The rearrangement links TRBV20-1 to TRBJ2-1, with 12 nucleotides matching TRBD2. Trimming cost V 6 bases and J 7 bases; bases outside gene matches: 7. There are 14 residues in the CDR3. The germline V gene has CDR1 DFQATT and CDR2 SNEGSKA (reference sequence). The CDR3 DNA reads as TGCAGTGCCCTCACCGGACTAGCGGGAAATGAGCAGTTCTTC. It encodes CSALTGLAGNEQFF.

This clonotype has a handful of counts. The chain uses TRBV11-2 and TRBJ1-1; D perhaps matches TRBD1 (6 bases). The CDR3 is 16 amino acids. Trimming stripped 0 bases from V and 5 bases from J, with 16 bases between. Per germline, CDR1 SGHAT and CDR2 FQNNGV. The CDR3 loop is CASSLDRRGPGTEAFF. The CDR3 DNA reads as TGTGCCAGCAGCTTAGATCGCAGGGGACCGGGGACTGAAGCTTTCTTT. Filled out from reference TRBV11-2 and TRBJ1-1, the complete variable domain reads EAGVAQSPRYKIIEKRQSVAFWCNPISGHATLYWYQQILGQGPKLLIQFQNNGVVDDSQLPKDRFSAERLKGVDSTLKIQPAKLEDSAVYLCASSLDRRGPGTEAFFGQGTRLTVV.

This clonotype was recorded a few times. The CDR3 spells CASSSAGASYNEQFF. For the CDR3, the DNA is TGTGCCAGCAGTTCGGCGGGGGCTTCCTACAATGAGCAGTTCTTC. The chain recombines TRBV28 with TRBJ2-1, with a possible D match to TRBD2 (7 bases). CDR1 and CDR2 (germline): MDHEN, SYDVKM. Trimming took 4 bases from V and 1 from J, leaving 11 bases between them. CDR3 size: 15 residues. The full variable domain, completed using reference TRBV28 and TRBJ2-1, is DVKVTQSSRYLVKRTGEKVFLECVQDMDHENMFWYRQDPGLGLRLIYFSYDVKMKEKGDIPEGYSVSREKKERFSLILESASTNQTSMYLCASSSAGASYNEQFFGPGTRLTVL.

This clonotype has just a few counts. The chain combines TRBV15 with TRBJ2-7; 10 bases are a match to TRBD2. CDR1 is LNHNV and CDR2 is YYDKDF in the germline V gene (reference sequence). J gave up 3 bases and V 0 bases, and 5 bases lay outside the gene matches. The CDR3 sequence is 16 residues long. The CDR3, as DNA: TGTGCCACCAGCAGAGATCTGGCTAGCGGGAGCTACGAGCAGTACTTC. This codes for CATSRDLASGSYEQYF.

This chain links TRBV10-3 with TRBJ2-3, with 8 nucleotides matching TRBD2. CDR1 and CDR2 (germline): ENHRY, SYGVKD. Losses at the gene ends were 6 bases for V and 4 bases for J; bases not matched to a gene: 15. This CDR3 has 17 residues. CDR3 sequence (DNA): TGTGCCATCAGCCCAGATCTCGGGGGGGGGCAAGCAGATACGCAGTATTTT. It codes for CAISPDLGGGQADTQYF.